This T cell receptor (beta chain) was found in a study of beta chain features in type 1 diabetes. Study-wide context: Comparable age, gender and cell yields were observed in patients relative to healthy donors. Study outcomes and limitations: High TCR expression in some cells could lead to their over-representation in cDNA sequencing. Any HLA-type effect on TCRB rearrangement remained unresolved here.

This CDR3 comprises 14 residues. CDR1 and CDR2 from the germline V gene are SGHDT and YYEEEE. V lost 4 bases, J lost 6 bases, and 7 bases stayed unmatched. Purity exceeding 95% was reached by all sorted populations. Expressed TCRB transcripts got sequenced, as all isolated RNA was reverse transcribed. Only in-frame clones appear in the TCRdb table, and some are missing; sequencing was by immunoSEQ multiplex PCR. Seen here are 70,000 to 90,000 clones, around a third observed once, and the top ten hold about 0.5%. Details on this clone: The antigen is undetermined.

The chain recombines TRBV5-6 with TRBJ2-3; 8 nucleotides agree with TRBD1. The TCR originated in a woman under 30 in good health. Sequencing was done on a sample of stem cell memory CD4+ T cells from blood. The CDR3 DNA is TGTGCCAGCAGCCCGGGCCACAGGGGGGATACGCAGTATTTT. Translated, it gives CASSPGHRGDTQYF.